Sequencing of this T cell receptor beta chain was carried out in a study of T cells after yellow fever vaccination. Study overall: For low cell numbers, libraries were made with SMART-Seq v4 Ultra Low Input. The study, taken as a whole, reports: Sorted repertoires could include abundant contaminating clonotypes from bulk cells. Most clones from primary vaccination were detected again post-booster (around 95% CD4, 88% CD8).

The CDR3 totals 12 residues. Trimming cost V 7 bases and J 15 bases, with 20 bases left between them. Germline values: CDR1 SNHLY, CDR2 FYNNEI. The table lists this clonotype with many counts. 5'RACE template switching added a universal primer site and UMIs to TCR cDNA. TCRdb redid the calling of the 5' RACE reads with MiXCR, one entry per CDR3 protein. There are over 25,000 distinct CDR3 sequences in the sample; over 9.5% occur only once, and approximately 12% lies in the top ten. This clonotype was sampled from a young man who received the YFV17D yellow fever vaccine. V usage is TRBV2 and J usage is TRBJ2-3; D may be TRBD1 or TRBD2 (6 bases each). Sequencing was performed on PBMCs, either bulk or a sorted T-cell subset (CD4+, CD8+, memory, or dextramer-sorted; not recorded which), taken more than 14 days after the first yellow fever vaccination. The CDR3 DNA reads TGTGCCAGCACCCTCGAGAGGGGGGTCTCCTATTTT. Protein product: CASTLERGVSYF.